Listed here are 18 T cell receptor beta chains from one sample, sequenced in a study of tumor-infiltrating lymphocytes in primary liver carcinoma. For each extraction, RNA and DNA were obtained together from around 20-30 mg of unsorted bulk tissue. The input was about 490 ng total RNA; TCR beta cDNA was made from it with a constant-region primer. Libraries covering TCR beta were generated through three nested multiplex PCR rounds (using a slightly modified ARM-PCR). Rounds one and two of PCR, each of around 9 cycles, were primed with TRBV1-TRBV30 forward primers and a C-beta reverse primer. TCRdb passed the multiplex PCR reads through MiXCR, listing each CDR3 protein once. The sample contains approximately 99,000 distinct CDR3 sequences, about three quarters of which appear only once. Sequenced sample: liver tumor tissue from sampling region 5. Specified subset: tumor region T5, tumor centre. The source of these receptors is a woman aged 60 to 75 with primary liver carcinoma and hepatitis B virus infection.

Concerning this clonotype: This could be a read error, since a much larger clone is one nucleotide away. The chain employs TRBV4-1 and TRBJ2-7, with D possibly matching TRBD1 (5 bases). CDR3 length equals 14 residues. The germline CDR1 and CDR2 sequences are MGHRA and YSYEKL. The CDR3 here is CARSQYGHTYEQYF. CDR3 nucleotide sequence: TGCGCCAGGAGCCAATACGGACATACCTACGAGCAGTACTTC.

Of note for this clonotype: A much larger clone lies one base from this, so it may be a read error. CDR3 amino acids: CTSSSRSSNTGELFF. Here the CDR3 DNA reads TGTACCAGCAGCTCTAGATCCTCGAACACCGGGGAGCTGTTTTTT. The chain employs TRBV5-4 and TRBJ2-2, with D hard to call. Per germline, CDR1 SGHNT and CDR2 YYREEE (reference sequence). The CDR3 loop spans 15 amino acids.

This clonotype was recorded many times. V is TRBV14 and J is TRBJ2-3, with TRBD2 matching 9 bases. The CDR3 spans 16 residues. CDR1 is SGHDN, CDR2 FVKESK, per germline. The V gene end was trimmed by 4 bases and the J gene end by 3 bases; junction bases not matched to a gene: 8. The CDR3 sequence is CASSLLAGRMTDTQYF. The CDR3 bases are TGTGCCAGCAGCCTGCTAGCGGGAAGAATGACAGATACGCAGTATTTT.

This clonotype was seen ten or more times. V and J are TRBV7-9 and TRBJ2-1; TRBD2 matches at 7 bases. Germline V gene data show CDR1 as SEHNR and CDR2 as FQNEAQ (reference sequence). V gave up 5 bases and J gave up 12 bases; unmatched junction bases: 7. This CDR3 is built from 12 residues. The CDR3 nucleotides read TGTGCCAGCAGCCCCAGTGGGAGGGGGCAGTTCTTC. Protein product: CASSPSGRGQFF.

Remarks on this clonotype: Its ends do not fully match the called genes, so a read error is possible. This chain links TRBV12-3 or TRBV12-4 with TRBJ2-2; D uncertain. This CDR3 spans 13 amino acids. The CDR3 sequence is CVSCLKMGGELFF. CDR3 in DNA: TGTGTCAGCTGTTTGAAGATGGGCGGGGAGCTGTTTTTT.

This clonotype showed up just a few times. The chain has TRBV30 and TRBJ1-1; 7 nucleotides align to TRBD1. Germline V gives CDR1 GTSNPN, CDR2 SVGIG (reference sequence). The CDR3 is 13 residues long. V lost 5 bases and J lost 4; bases outside the gene matches: 7. The CDR3 region is CAWETGSRTEAFF. In nucleotides, the CDR3 is TGTGCCTGGGAGACAGGGTCGCGCACTGAAGCTTTCTTT.

The genes are TRBV24-1 and TRBJ1-5; no reliable D call. There are 16 residues in the CDR3. Germline V gene data show CDR1 as KGHDR and CDR2 as SFDVKD. Trimming removed 0 bases at V and 5 bases at J, with 13 bases between. CDR3 in amino acids: CATSDLRSHRHQPQHF. The CDR3 DNA reads TGTGCCACCAGTGATTTGCGGTCCCACCGGCATCAGCCCCAGCATTTT.

The rearrangement uses TRBV11-2 and TRBJ2-2; 8 nucleotides match TRBD2. This CDR3 region has 15 residues. CDR1 is SGHAT, CDR2 FQNNGV, per germline. Losses at the gene ends were 5 bases for V and 6 bases for J; bases not matched to a gene: 8. The CDR3 loop reads CASSIWVTSAGELFF. CDR3 DNA: TGTGCCAGCAGCATATGGGTGACTAGCGCCGGGGAGCTGTTTTTT.

V usage is TRBV11-2 and J usage is TRBJ1-1; D uncertain. Germline CDR1 and CDR2: SGHAT and FQNNGV. The CDR3 length is 15 residues. Trimming left V 5 bases short and J 0 bases short, with 13 bases between. The chain's CDR3 is CASSPEQLLNTEAFF. Here the CDR3 DNA reads TGTGCCAGCAGCCCAGAACAGCTACTGAACACTGAAGCTTTCTTT.

The chain carries TRBV11-1 and TRBJ2-7, with 9 bases lining up with TRBD2. Germline loops: CDR1 SGHAT, CDR2 FQDESV (reference sequence). The CDR3 spans 17 residues. The CDR3 is CATSETLGLAPTYEQYF. CDR3 DNA: TGTGCTACCAGCGAGACCCTCGGACTAGCGCCGACCTACGAGCAGTACTTC.

On this clonotype: Since no conserved phenylalanine or tryptophan closes the CDR3, a read error is the likely cause. The rearrangement uses TRBV29-1 and TRBJ2-7, with D maybe TRBD1 (6 bases). The CDR3 extends over 15 amino acids. Germline values: CDR1 SQVTM, CDR2 ANQGSEA. The CDR3 DNA is TGCAGCGTTGAAGACTCCGGGACACCCCCGTACGACCAGTACTTA. Translation: CSVEDSGTPPYDQYL.

This clonotype was seen ten or more times. The chain recombines TRBV5-4 with TRBJ2-2, with D uncertain. From germline, CDR1 is SGHNT and CDR2 YYREEE (reference sequence). Trimming pared 5 bases from V and 7 bases from J, leaving 15 bases between. The CDR3 loop spans 14 amino acids. The DNA of the CDR3 is TGTGCCAGCAGTCAGAACGTAGGGATCGGGGAGCTGTTTTTT. Protein product: CASSQNVGIGELFF.

The table lists this clonotype with many counts. The chain recombines TRBV6-4 with TRBJ2-1; 11 positions agree with TRBD2. Losses at the gene ends were 6 bases for V and 5 bases for J; bases not matched to a gene: 6. CDR1 is MRHNA, CDR2 SNTAGT, per germline. The CDR3 loop spans 15 amino acids. CDR3: CASSPTSGDNNEQFF. Here the CDR3 DNA reads TGTGCCAGCAGCCCGACTAGCGGGGATAACAATGAGCAGTTCTTC.

This clonotype was seen a single time. This chain joins TRBV6-6 and TRBJ1-1; D is possibly TRBD1 (6 bases). The CDR3 spans 14 residues. Germline loops: CDR1 MNHNY, CDR2 SVGAGI (reference sequence). Deletions cut 0 bases from V and 11 bases from J, with 16 bases between. The CDR3 DNA reads TGTGCCAGCAGTTACTCATGTTTGGGGACAAGCGCTTTCTTT. As protein: CASSYSCLGTSAFF.

Comment on this clonotype: As the CDR3 is not closed by the conserved phenylalanine or tryptophan, this likely results from a read error. The chain employs TRBV28 and TRBJ2-5, with 8 bases aligning to TRBD2. CDR3 length: 15 amino acids. Germline V gene data show CDR1 as MDHEN and CDR2 as SYDVKM. Trimming at V came to 4 bases and at J to 5 bases, leaving 9 bases not matched to a gene. CDR3: CASSSEAGVGETQYS. For the CDR3, the DNA is TGTGCCAGCAGTTCAGAAGCGGGGGTGGGGGAGACCCAGTACTCC.

This clonotype was detected a few times. The junction departs from the called germline gene at one end, perhaps through a read error. V gene TRBV7-9 combines with J gene TRBJ1-1; D call uncertain. Germline V gene sequence: CDR1 SEHNR, CDR2 FQNEAQ (reference sequence). The CDR3 runs 13 residues. Here the CDR3 reads CAGSLLMNTEAFF. The CDR3 DNA reads TGTGCCGGCAGCTTACTCATGAACACTGAAGCTTTCTTT.

This chain uses TRBV12-3 or TRBV12-4 with TRBJ2-1; TRBD1 might be the D (6 bases). The CDR3 loop spans 12 amino acids. V lost 5 bases and J lost 12, with 14 bases in between. CDR3 sequence reads: CASSPDSFGQFF. In DNA form, the CDR3 reads TGTGCCAGCAGTCCGGACAGCTTTGGGCAGTTCTTC.

As for this clonotype: Because the CDR3 is missing its conserved closing phenylalanine or tryptophan, this is likely a read error. The genes are TRBV28 and TRBJ1-1; D is perhaps TRBD1 (6 bases). CDR1 and CDR2 from the germline V gene are MDHEN and SYDVKM. The CDR3 loop spans 13 amino acids. V lost 2 bases, J lost 10 bases, and 14 bases lay in between. The CDR3 DNA is TGTGCCAGCAGTTTAGTTGTGGGACATGGAGCTTTCCTT. Its protein is CASSLVVGHGAFL.